This TCR beta chain was retrieved from a study of T cells in Graves' hyperthyroidism and ophthalmopathy. No progression to ophthalmopathy during 18 months of follow-up defined stable disease. Any patient presenting with uncontrolled infection, other autoimmune disease, pregnancy or lactation was left out. TCR beta CDR3 regions were amplified from RNA. The TCR CDR3 first-round RT-PCR relied on the HTBI primer set. TCRdb itself ran the multiplex PCR reads through MiXCR, one entry per CDR3 protein. The sample shows 480,000 or so distinct CDR3 sequences, approximately 14% of them seen only once. Study results and limitations: Ophthalmopathy was identified by the model a median about 6.4 months ahead of onset.

V shed 1 base, J shed 1 base, and the junction held 12 bases outside the gene matches. Germline CDR1 reads SGHNT; CDR2 reads YENEEA. There are 21 residues in the CDR3. The sample holds one count of this clonotype. What it binds is unknown. Sequences were obtained from blood. The V gene is TRBV11-3, the J gene TRBJ2-2; TRBD2 aligns across 13 bases. This receptor was identified in a young woman with Graves' hyperthyroidism. The CDR3 protein is CASSLGWSGLAGDKNTGELFF. The CDR3 DNA follows: TGTGCCAGCAGCTTAGGTTGGTCAGGACTAGCGGGAGACAAGAACACCGGGGAGCTGTTTTTT.